This T cell receptor beta chain was observed in a study of blood T cell repertoires in COVID-19. Study-wide background: Acute and convalescent COVID-19 samples came from the United States, Italy and Spain. Sources were T cells, B-cell-depleted T cells, or PBMCs; the material itself was cDNA or gDNA.

Per germline, CDR1 SGHRS and CDR2 YFSETQ. The germline V and J ends were trimmed by 0 bases and 2 bases, with 18 bases remaining between them. The CDR3 loop spans 17 amino acids. Under the authors' procedure: Reference gene primer amplification gave estimated nucleated cell counts. Using immunoSEQ multiplex PCR, the repertoire was profiled, and TCRdb retains in-frame clones only, with some absent. Clone size and the V and J calls come from that table; the DNA yielded D and trimming. The repertoire holds more than 250,000 clones, with roughly 86% as singletons. Material: peripheral blood. The chain has TRBV5-1 and TRBJ2-7; weak D call: TRBD1 (5 bases). The source is a human donor in a cohort sampled during active COVID-19. CDR3 loop: CASSLGIGAPEAYEQYF. CDR3 in DNA: TGCGCCAGCAGCTTGGGGATTGGGGCCCCCGAGGCCTACGAGCAGTACTTC.